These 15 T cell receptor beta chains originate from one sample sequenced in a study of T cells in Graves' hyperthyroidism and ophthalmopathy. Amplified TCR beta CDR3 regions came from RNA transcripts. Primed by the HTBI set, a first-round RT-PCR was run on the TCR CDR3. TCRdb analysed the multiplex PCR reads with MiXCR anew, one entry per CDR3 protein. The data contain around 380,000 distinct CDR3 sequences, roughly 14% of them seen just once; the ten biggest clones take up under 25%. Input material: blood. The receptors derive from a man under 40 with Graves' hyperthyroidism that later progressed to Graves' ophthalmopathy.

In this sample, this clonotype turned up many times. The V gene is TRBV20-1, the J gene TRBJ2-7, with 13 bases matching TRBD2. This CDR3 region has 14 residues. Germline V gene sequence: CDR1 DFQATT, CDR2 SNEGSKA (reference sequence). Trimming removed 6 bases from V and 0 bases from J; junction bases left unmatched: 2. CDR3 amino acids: CSARLAGGSYEQYF. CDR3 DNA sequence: TGCAGTGCGAGACTAGCGGGGGGCTCCTACGAGCAGTACTTC.

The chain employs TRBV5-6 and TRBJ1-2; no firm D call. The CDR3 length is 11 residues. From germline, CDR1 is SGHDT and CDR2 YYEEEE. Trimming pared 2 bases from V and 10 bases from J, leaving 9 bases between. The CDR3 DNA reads TGTGCCAGCAGCTTCGATCATTCCTACACCTTC. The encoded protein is CASSFDHSYTF.

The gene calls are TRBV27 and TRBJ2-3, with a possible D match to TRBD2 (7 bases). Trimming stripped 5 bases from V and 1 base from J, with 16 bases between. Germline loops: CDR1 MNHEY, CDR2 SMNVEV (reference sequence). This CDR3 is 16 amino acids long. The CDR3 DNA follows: TGTGCCAGCAGTATGGGGGGGCCGTTTCGCACAGATACGCAGTATTTT. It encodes CASSMGGPFRTDTQYF.

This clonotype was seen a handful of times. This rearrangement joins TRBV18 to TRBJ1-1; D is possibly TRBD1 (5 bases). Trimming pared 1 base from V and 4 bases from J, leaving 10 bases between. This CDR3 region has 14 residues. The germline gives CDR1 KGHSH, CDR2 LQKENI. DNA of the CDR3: TGTGCCAGCTCACCACAAAGGGGTGGCACTGAAGCTTTCTTT. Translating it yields CASSPQRGGTEAFF.

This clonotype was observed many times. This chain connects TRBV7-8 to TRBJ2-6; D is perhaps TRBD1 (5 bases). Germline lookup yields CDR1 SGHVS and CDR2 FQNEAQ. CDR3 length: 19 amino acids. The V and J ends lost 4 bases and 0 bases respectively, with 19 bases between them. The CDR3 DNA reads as TGTGCCAGCAGCTCTACTAAAGACAGAGTCCTCTCTGGGGCCAACGTCCTGACTTTC. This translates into CASSSTKDRVLSGANVLTF.

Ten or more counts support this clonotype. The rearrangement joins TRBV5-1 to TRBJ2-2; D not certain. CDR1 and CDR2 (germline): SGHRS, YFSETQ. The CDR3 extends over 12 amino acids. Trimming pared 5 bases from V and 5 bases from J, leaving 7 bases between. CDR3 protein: CASSMWTGELFF. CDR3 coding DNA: TGCGCCAGCAGTATGTGGACCGGGGAGCTGTTTTTT.

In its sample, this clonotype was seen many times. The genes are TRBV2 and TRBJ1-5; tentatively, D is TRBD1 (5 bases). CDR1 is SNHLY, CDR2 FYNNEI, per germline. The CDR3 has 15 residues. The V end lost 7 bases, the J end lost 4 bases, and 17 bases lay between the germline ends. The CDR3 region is CASNRWDGGNQPQHF. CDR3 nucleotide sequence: TGTGCCAGCAACCGTTGGGACGGAGGGAATCAGCCCCAGCATTTT.

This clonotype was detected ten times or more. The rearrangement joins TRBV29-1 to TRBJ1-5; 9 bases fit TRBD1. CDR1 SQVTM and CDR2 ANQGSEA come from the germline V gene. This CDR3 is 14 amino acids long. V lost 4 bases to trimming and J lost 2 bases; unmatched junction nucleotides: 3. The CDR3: CSVAGQGGNQPQHF. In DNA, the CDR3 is TGCAGCGTTGCGGGACAGGGAGGCAATCAGCCCCAGCATTTT.

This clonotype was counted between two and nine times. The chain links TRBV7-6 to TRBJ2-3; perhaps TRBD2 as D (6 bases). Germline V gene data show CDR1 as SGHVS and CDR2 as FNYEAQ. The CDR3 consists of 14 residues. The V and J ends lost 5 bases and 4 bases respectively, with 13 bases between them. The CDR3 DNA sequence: TGTGCCAGCAGCATATGGGCGGGGCCAGATACGCAGTATTTT. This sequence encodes CASSIWAGPDTQYF.

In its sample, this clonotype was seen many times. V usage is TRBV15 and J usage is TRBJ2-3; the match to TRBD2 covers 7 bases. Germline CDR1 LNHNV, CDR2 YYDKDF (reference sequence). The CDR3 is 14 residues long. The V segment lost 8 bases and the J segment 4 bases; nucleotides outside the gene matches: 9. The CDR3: CATREVGAADTQYF. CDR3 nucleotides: TGTGCCACCCGGGAGGTGGGCGCCGCAGATACGCAGTATTTT.

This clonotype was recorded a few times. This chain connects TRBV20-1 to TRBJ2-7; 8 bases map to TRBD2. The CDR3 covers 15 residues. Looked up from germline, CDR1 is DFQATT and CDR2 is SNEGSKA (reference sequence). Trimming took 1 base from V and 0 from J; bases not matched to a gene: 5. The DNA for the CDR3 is TGCAGTGCTAGAGCTCGGGGGGGGAGCTCCTACGAGCAGTACTTC. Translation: CSARARGGSSYEQYF.

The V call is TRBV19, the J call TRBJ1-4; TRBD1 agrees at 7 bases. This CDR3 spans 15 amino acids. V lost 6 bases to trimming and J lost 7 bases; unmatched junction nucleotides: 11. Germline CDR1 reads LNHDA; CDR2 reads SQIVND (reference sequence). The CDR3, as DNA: TGTGCCAGTAGAGGCGACAGGGATAAAGGTGAAAAACTGTTTTTT. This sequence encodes CASRGDRDKGEKLFF. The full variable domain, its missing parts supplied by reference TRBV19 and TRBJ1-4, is DGGITQSPKYLFRKEGQNVTLSCEQNLNHDAMYWYRQDPGQGLRLIYYSQIVNDFQKGDIAEGYSVSREKKESFPLTVTSAQKNPTAFYLCASRGDRDKGEKLFFGSGTQLSVL.

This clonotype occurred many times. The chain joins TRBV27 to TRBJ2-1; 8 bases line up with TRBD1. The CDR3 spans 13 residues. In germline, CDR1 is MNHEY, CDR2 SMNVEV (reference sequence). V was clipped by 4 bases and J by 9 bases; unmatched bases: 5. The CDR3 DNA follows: TGTGCCAGCAGTTCCGCAGGGGGCTTTGAGCAGTTCTTC. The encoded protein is CASSSAGGFEQFF.

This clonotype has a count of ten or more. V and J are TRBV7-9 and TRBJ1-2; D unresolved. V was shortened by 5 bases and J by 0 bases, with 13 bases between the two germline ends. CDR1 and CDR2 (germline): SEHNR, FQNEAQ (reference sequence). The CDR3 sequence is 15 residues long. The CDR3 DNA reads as TGTGCCAGCAGCCCCTCCCGCTATACTAACTATGGCTACACCTTC. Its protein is CASSPSRYTNYGYTF.

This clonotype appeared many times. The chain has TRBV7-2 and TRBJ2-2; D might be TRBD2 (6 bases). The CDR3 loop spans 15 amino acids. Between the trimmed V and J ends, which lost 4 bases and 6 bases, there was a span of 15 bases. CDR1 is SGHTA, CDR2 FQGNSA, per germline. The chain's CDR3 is CASSSTMGRPGELFF. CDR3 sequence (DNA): TGTGCCAGCAGCTCAACCATGGGGAGGCCCGGGGAGCTGTTTTTT.